A single sample gave rise to the 15 T cell receptor beta chains below, sequenced in a study of blood T cell repertoires in COVID-19. Sequencing used immunoSEQ multiplex PCR; TCRdb keeps in-frame clones, though not all of them. The repertoire consists of about 220,000 clones, with 90% occurring once and the leading ten covering approximately 16%. The sample was PBMCs or T cells enriched from blood (not recorded which). Receptors were obtained from a man aged 30 to 39 who had been exposed to COVID-19.

The chain uses TRBV27 and TRBJ1-5, with TRBD1 matching over 7 bases. Germline CDR1 MNHEY, CDR2 SMNVEV (reference sequence). The CDR3 has 14 residues. V was pared by 9 bases and J by 0 bases, with 5 bases of the junction left unmatched. Written as DNA, the CDR3 is TGTGCCAGTTCAGGGACAGATAGCAATCAGCCCCAGCATTTT. Amino acid sequence: CASSGTDSNQPQHF.

The V gene is TRBV9, the J gene TRBJ1-1; D not resolved. Trimming removed 0 bases from V and 7 bases from J, with 7 bases in between. Per germline, CDR1 SGDLS and CDR2 YYNGEE. The CDR3 is 12 amino acids. This CDR3 is CASSVVAGEAFF. The CDR3 bases are TGTGCCAGCAGCGTAGTGGCGGGTGAAGCTTTCTTT.

About this clone: Other DNA sequences in this specimen translate into the identical CDR3. This chain links TRBV7-2 with TRBJ1-1; D unclear. Trimming stripped 2 bases from V and 0 bases from J, with 4 bases between. This CDR3 is 13 amino acids long. CDR1 is SGHTA and CDR2 is FQGNSA in the germline V gene. The CDR3 loop reads CASSLTVNTEAFF. CDR3 coding DNA: TGTGCCAGCAGCTTAACGGTGAACACTGAAGCTTTCTTT.

The chain joins TRBV6-5 to TRBJ1-2, with a possible D match to TRBD1 (5 bases). Germline V gene sequence: CDR1 MNHEY, CDR2 SVGAGI. The CDR3 has 13 amino acids. V lost 6 bases to trimming and J lost 2 bases, with 10 bases between them. CDR3 region: CASSITGNYGYTF. The CDR3 bases are TGTGCCAGCAGCATCACAGGAAACTATGGCTACACCTTC.

This chain links TRBV2 with TRBJ1-6; 7 nucleotides match TRBD1. V dropped 4 bases and J dropped 7; count of bases not matched to a gene: 4. This CDR3 is 14 amino acids long. Germline lookup yields CDR1 SNHLY and CDR2 FYNNEI. The CDR3 loop reads CASSVGTENSPLHF. The CDR3 DNA is TGTGCCAGCAGTGTTGGGACAGAAAATTCACCCCTCCACTTT.

J is TRBJ1-1 and V is TRBV25-1; no firm D call. The CDR3 runs to 13 residues. V was clipped by 2 bases and J by 3 bases, with 7 bases between them. CDR1 MGHDK and CDR2 SYGVNS come from the germline V gene. CDR3 in amino acids: CASSEVGYTEAFF. The DNA for the CDR3 is TGTGCCAGCAGTGAAGTCGGTTACACTGAAGCTTTCTTT.

The chain uses TRBV6-7 and TRBJ2-1; 9 bases line up with TRBD2. TRBV6-7 has ORF status, its function being uncertain. Germline trimming cut 6 bases from V and 14 bases from J; bases unmatched to any gene: 14. The length of the CDR3 is 14 residues. CDR3 nucleotides: TGTGCCAGCAGCCACACTAATCACGAGCGGGGGGAGTTCTTC. Translation: CASSHTNHERGEFF.

The genes are TRBV6-6 and TRBJ2-1; TRBD1 matches at 9 bases. The germline V gene encodes CDR1 MNHNY and CDR2 SVGAGI (reference sequence). V lost 4 bases to trimming and J lost 0 bases; unmatched junction nucleotides: 4. CDR3 size: 16 residues. DNA for the CDR3: TGTGCCAGCAGTTCGTTGGGACAGGGCTCCTACAATGAGCAGTTCTTC. Translating it yields CASSSLGQGSYNEQFF.

This sequence joins TRBV6-5 and TRBJ1-2; D gene uncertain. Germline assignment: CDR1 MNHEY and CDR2 SVGAGI. V dropped 2 bases and J dropped 7 bases, with 5 bases sitting between them. The CDR3 extends over 11 amino acids. This chain's CDR3 is CASSYRGGYTF. DNA of the CDR3: TGTGCCAGCAGTTACCGGGGTGGCTACACCTTC.

The chain links TRBV7-6 to TRBJ2-5, with no clear D. This CDR3 comprises 15 residues. Trimming stripped 1 base from V and 0 bases from J, with 9 bases between. CDR1 and CDR2 from the germline V gene are SGHVS and FNYEAQ. Here the CDR3 reads CASSLVGVYQETQYF. The CDR3 region has the DNA TGTGCCAGCAGCTTAGTTGGAGTCTACCAAGAGACCCAGTACTTC.

The chain couples TRBV7-3 to TRBJ1-1; a weak D match, TRBD1 (5 bases). Germline CDR1 is SGHTA and CDR2 is FQGTGA. With 1 base removed from V and 5 bases from J, the gap between germline ends came to 11 bases. CDR3 length: 14 amino acids. The CDR3 region is CASSLMPGLTEAFF. CDR3 in DNA: TGTGCCAGCAGCTTAATGCCAGGGTTAACTGAAGCTTTCTTT.

This clone was recorded once. The rearrangement links TRBV3-1 (or the pseudogene TRBV3-2) to TRBJ2-7; 10 nucleotides agree with TRBD2. The CDR3 has 15 residues. Looked up from germline, CDR1 is LGHDT and CDR2 is YNNKEL (reference sequence). J lost 5 bases, V lost 1 base, and 5 bases had no gene match. The CDR3 DNA sequence: TGTGCCAGCAGCCAAGTTGGGACTAGCGTGAACGAGCAGTACTTC. Residues: CASSQVGTSVNEQYF.

The chain combines TRBV9 with TRBJ2-3, with a weak D call TRBD1 (5 bases). The germline V gene has CDR1 SGDLS and CDR2 YYNGEE. This CDR3 region has 15 residues. V shed 3 bases and J shed 2 bases, with 13 bases lying between them. The CDR3 loop is CASSDPDRHTDTQYF. The CDR3 DNA reads as TGTGCCAGCAGCGACCCCGACAGACACACAGATACGCAGTATTTT.

The V and J genes are TRBV7-2 and TRBJ2-1; 10 bases match TRBD2. Germline values: CDR1 SGHTA, CDR2 FQGNSA. J gave up 5 bases and V 3 bases, and 1 base lay outside the gene matches. The CDR3 covers 14 residues. CDR3 residues: CASSFSGGNNEQFF. Written as DNA, the CDR3 is TGTGCCAGCAGCTTTAGCGGGGGGAACAATGAGCAGTTCTTC.

This chain uses TRBV7-2 with TRBJ1-5; perhaps TRBD1 as D (6 bases). The CDR3 contains 15 residues. Germline V gene lookup returns CDR1 SGHTA and CDR2 FQGNSA. Deletions cut 2 bases from V and 1 base from J, with 9 bases between. The CDR3 DNA sequence: TGTGCCAGCAGCTTAAGGGGGAGAAGCAATCAGCCCCAGCATTTT. Protein product: CASSLRGRSNQPQHF.